The clone carrying this TCR beta chain was observed a few times. MiXCR, run by TCRdb on the 5' RACE reads, gives a single entry per CDR3 protein. The repertoire includes 1.5 million to 2 million distinct CDR3 sequences, about 32% of them detected once, and about 0.27% sits in the top ten. The CDR3 has 14 amino acids. Trimming shortened V by 3 bases and J by 5 bases, and 14 bases separated the two germline ends. Germline CDR1 reads KGHSH; CDR2 reads LQKENI. This sample was included in a study of identical twins. Material: cord blood. The chain joins TRBV18 to TRBJ2-7; no clear D. This clonotype was obtained from a newborn girl in good health. The CDR3 region is CASSPERIPHEQYF. The CDR3 nucleotides are TGTGCCAGCTCACCCGAGAGGATCCCCCACGAGCAGTACTTC.